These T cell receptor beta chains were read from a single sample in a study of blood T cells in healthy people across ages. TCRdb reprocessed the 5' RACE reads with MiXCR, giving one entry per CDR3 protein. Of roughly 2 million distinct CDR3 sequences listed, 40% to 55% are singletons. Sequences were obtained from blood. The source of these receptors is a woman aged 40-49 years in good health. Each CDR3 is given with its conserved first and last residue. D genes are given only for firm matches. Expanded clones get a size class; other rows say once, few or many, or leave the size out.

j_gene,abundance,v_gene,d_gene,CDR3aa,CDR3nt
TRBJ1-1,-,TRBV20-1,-,CSASQQANTEAFF,TGCAGTGCTAGTCAGCAGGCGAACACTGAAGCTTTCTTT
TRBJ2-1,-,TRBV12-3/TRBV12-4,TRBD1,CASRPGQGVFNEQFF,TGTGCCAGCAGACCGGGACAGGGGGTGTTTAATGAGCAGTTCTTC
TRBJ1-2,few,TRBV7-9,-,CASSPTTIYGYTF,TGTGCCAGCAGCCCAACGACAATCTATGGCTACACCTTC
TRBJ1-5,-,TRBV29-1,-,CGAGTGASGNQPQHF,TGCGGCGCCGGGACGGGAGCTTCGGGCAATCAGCCCCAGCATTTT
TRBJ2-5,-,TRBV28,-,CASSSDSARETQYF,TGTGCCAGCAGTTCGGACTCAGCGCGGGAGACCCAGTACTTC
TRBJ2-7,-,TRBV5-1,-,CASSPDRFYYEQYF,TGCGCCAGCAGCCCTGACAGATTTTACTACGAGCAGTACTTC
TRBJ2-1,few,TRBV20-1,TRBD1,CSAQGTGGAYNEQFF,TGCAGTGCTCAAGGGACAGGGGGCGCCTACAATGAGCAGTTCTTC
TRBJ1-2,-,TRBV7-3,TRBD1,CASSDRAGYGYTF,TGTGCCAGCAGCGACAGGGCAGGCTACGGCTACACCTTC
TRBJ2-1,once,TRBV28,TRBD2,CASSSPNEAGYNEQFF,TGTGCCAGCAGTTCTCCAAACGAAGCGGGGTACAATGAGCAGTTCTTC
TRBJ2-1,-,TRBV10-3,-,CAISEEAGKVEQFF,TGTGCCATCAGTGAGGAGGCAGGGAAAGTTGAGCAGTTCTTC
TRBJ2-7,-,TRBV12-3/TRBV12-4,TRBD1,CASTIGDSNYEQYF,TGTGCCAGCACTATCGGGGACAGTAACTACGAGCAGTACTTC
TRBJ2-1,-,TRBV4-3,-,CASSQDLSTKGQFF,TGCGCCAGCAGCCAAGATTTGAGTACCAAGGGGCAGTTCTTC
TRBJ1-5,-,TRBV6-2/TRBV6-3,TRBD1,CASSSLQGVLGQPQHF,TGTGCCAGCAGCTCCCTACAGGGGGTTCTCGGGCAGCCCCAGCATTTT
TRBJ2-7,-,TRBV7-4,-,CASSLIPQGSSYEQYF,TGTGCCAGCAGCTTAATTCCCCAAGGGAGCTCCTACGAGCAGTACTTC
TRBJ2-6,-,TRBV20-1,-,CSARVPGANVLTF,TGCAGTGCTAGGGTTCCAGGGGCCAACGTCCTGACTTTC
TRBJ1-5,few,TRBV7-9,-,CAPSLGGREGNQPQHF,TGTGCCCCCAGCTTAGGCGGTAGGGAAGGGAATCAGCCCCAGCATTTT
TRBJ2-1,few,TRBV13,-,CASSLGGAWGNEQFF,TGTGCCAGCAGCTTAGGGGGGGCCTGGGGCAATGAGCAGTTCTTC
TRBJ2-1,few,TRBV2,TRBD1,CASMTGGEYNEQFF,TGTGCCAGCATGACAGGGGGCGAGTACAATGAGCAGTTCTTC
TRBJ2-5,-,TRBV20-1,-,CSAILPGRAGQETQYF,TGCAGTGCTATACTACCGGGACGAGCGGGCCAAGAGACCCAGTACTTC
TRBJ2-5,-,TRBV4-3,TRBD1,CASSQESYSGTGGGFGETQYF,TGCGCCAGCAGCCAAGAGTCGTATTCCGGGACAGGGGGTGGATTCGGAGAGACCCAGTACTTC
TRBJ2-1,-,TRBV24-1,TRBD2,CATSDSWTSGTPNEQFF,TGTGCCACCAGTGACTCGTGGACTAGCGGGACGCCCAATGAGCAGTTCTTC
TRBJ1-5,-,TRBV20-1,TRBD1,CSASPRDRYNQPQHF,TGCAGTGCTAGCCCCCGGGACAGGTACAATCAGCCCCAGCATTTT
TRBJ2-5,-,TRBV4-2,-,CASSQERRLQYF,TGTGCCAGCAGCCAAGAGCGCAGGCTCCAGTACTTC
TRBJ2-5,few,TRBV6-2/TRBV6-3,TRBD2,CASSRTSGWETQYF,TGTGCCAGCAGTAGGACTAGCGGTTGGGAGACCCAGTACTTC
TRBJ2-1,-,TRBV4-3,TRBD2,CASSQDPGGGFEQFF,TGCGCCAGCAGCCAAGATCCCGGGGGGGGATTTGAGCAGTTCTTC
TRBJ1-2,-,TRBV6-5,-,CASRSDRTDGYTF,TGTGCCAGCAGGTCCGACAGAACTGATGGCTACACCTTC
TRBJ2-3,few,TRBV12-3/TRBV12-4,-,CASSVGHQRPVDTQYF,TGTGCCAGCAGTGTCGGTCACCAGAGACCGGTTGATACGCAGTATTTT
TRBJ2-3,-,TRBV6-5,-,CASSTTMGRPDTQYF,TGTGCCAGCAGCACCACGATGGGTCGCCCAGATACGCAGTATTTT
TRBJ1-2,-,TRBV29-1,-,CSVASGGGGYTF,TGCAGCGTCGCGTCCGGGGGAGGTGGCTACACCTTC
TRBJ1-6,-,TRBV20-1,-,CSALGGNSPLHF,TGCAGTGCTCTAGGGGGAAATTCACCCCTCCACTTT
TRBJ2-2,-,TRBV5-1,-,CASSPEGVNTGELFF,TGCGCCAGCAGCCCCGAGGGGGTTAACACCGGGGAGCTGTTTTTT
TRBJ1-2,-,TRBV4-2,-,CASSQDDGGYTF,TGTGCCAGCAGCCAAGATGACGGGGGCTACACCTTC
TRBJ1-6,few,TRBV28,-,CASTLGHLNSPLHF,TGTGCCAGCACCCTGGGACACCTTAATTCACCCCTCCACTTT
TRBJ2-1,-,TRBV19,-,CASSISQGRDEQFF,TGTGCCAGTAGTATCTCTCAGGGACGCGATGAGCAGTTCTTC
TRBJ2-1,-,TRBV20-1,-,CSATRDYSYNEQFF,TGCAGTGCTACCCGGGATTACTCCTACAATGAGCAGTTCTTC